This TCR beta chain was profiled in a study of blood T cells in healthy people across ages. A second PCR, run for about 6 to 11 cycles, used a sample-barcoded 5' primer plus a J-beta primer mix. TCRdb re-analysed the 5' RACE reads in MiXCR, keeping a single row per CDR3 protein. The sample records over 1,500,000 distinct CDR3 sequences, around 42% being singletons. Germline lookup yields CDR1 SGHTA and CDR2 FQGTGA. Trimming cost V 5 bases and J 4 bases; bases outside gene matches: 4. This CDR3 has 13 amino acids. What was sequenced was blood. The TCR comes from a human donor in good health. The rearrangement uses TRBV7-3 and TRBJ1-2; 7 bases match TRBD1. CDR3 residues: CASSPYRGYGYTF. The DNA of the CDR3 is TGTGCCAGCAGCCCATACAGGGGCTATGGCTACACCTTC.